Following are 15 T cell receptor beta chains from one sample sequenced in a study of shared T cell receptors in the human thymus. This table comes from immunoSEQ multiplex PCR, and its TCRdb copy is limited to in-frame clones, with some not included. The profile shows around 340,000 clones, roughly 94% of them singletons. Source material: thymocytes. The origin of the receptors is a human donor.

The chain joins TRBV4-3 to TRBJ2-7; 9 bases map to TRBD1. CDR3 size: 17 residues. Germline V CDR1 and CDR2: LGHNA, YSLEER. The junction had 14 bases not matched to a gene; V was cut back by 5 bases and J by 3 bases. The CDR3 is CASSEVTPGQGHYEQYF. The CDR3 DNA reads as TGCGCCAGCAGCGAAGTCACTCCGGGACAGGGACACTACGAGCAGTACTTC.

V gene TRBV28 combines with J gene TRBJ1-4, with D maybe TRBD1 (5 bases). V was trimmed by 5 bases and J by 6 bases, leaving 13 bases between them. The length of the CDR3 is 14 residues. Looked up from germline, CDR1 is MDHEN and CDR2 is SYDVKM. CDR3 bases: TGTGCCAGCAGTGTAGGGGCGCGCGATGAAAAACTGTTTTTT. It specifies CASSVGARDEKLFF.

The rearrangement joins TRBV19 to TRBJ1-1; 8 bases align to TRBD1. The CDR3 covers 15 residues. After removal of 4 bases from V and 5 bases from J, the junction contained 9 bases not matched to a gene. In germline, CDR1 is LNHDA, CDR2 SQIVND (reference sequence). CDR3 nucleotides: TGTGCCAGTAGTACCCATGGACAGGGTAAGACTGAAGCTTTCTTT. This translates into CASSTHGQGKTEAFF.

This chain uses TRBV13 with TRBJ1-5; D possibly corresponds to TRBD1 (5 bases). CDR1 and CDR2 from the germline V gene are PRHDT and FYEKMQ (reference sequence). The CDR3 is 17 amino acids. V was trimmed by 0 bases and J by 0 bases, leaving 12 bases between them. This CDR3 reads CASSLGGYRSSNQPQHF. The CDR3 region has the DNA TGTGCCAGCAGCTTAGGCGGGTACAGGTCTAGCAATCAGCCCCAGCATTTT.

In DNA form, the CDR3 reads TGTGCCAGCAGAAAAATCCGACCCGCCAATACGCAGTATTTT. The encoded protein is CASRKIRPANTQYF. The chain carries TRBV6-1 and TRBJ2-3, with D hard to call. Germline CDR1 reads MNHNS; CDR2 reads SASEGT. The CDR3 runs 14 residues. V shed 6 bases and J shed 7 bases, with 17 bases lying between them.

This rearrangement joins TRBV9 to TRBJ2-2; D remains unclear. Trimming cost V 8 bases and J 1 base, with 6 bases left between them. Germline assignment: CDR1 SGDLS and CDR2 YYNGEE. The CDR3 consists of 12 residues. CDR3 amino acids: CASSGNTGELFF. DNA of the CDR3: TGTGCCAGTTCGGGGAACACCGGGGAGCTGTTTTTT.

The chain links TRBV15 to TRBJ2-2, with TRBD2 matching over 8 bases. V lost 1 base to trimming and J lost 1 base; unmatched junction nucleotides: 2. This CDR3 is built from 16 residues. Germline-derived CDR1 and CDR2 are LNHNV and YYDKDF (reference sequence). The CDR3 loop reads CATSRGREGNTGELFF. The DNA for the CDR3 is TGTGCCACCAGCAGAGGACGGGAGGGGAACACCGGGGAGCTGTTTTTT.

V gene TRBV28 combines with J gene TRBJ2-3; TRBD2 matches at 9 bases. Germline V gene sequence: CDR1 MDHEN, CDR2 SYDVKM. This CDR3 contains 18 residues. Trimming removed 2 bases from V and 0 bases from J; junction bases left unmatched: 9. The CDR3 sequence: CASSLRGWLAGSTDTQYF. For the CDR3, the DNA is TGTGCCAGCAGTTTAAGGGGTTGGCTAGCGGGGAGCACAGATACGCAGTATTTT.

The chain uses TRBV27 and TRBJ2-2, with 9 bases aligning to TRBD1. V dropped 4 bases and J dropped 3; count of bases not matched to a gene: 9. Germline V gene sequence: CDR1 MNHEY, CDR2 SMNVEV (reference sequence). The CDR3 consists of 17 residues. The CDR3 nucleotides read TGTGCCAGCAGTTATATGACAGGGGGAAGGGACACCGGGGAGCTGTTTTTT. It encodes CASSYMTGGRDTGELFF.

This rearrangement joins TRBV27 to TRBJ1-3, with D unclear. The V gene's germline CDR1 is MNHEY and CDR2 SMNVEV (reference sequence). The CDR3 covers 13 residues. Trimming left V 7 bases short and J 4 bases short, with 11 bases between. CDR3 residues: CASTQAGGNTIYF. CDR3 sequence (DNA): TGTGCCAGCACCCAAGCCGGAGGAAACACCATATATTTT.

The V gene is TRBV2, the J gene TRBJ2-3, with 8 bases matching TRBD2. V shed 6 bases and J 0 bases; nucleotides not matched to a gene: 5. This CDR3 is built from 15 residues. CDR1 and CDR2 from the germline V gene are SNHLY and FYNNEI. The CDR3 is CASSGRGLSTDTQYF. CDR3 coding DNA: TGTGCCAGCAGCGGGAGGGGCCTCAGCACAGATACGCAGTATTTT.

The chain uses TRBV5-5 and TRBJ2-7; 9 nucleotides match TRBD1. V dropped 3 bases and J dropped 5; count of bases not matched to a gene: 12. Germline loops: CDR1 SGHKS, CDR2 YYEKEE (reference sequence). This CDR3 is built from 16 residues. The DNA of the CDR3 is TGTGCCAGCAGCTCACCCCCGGGACAGGGACTCCACGAGCAGTACTTC. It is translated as CASSSPPGQGLHEQYF.

In nucleotides, the CDR3 is TGTGCCATCCGCGACCGGGCAGATACGCAGTATTTT. As protein: CAIRDRADTQYF. The V gene is TRBV11-2, the J gene TRBJ2-3; D remains unclear. Germline V gene lookup returns CDR1 SGHAT and CDR2 FQNNGV. The germline V and J ends were trimmed by 10 bases and 4 bases, with 12 bases remaining between them. The CDR3 loop spans 12 amino acids.

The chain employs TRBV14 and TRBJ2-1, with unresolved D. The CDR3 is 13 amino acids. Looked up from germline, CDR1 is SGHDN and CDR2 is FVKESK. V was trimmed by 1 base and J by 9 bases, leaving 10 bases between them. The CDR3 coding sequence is TGTGCCAGCAGCCAAGTTACAGCATCTGAGCAGTTCTTC. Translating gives CASSQVTASEQFF.

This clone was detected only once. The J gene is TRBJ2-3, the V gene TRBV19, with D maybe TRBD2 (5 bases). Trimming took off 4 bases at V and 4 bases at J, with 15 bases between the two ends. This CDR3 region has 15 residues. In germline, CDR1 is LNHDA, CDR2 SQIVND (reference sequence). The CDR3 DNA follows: TGTGCCAGTAGTACCCGACGGAGGACGGCAGATACGCAGTATTTT. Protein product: CASSTRRRTADTQYF.